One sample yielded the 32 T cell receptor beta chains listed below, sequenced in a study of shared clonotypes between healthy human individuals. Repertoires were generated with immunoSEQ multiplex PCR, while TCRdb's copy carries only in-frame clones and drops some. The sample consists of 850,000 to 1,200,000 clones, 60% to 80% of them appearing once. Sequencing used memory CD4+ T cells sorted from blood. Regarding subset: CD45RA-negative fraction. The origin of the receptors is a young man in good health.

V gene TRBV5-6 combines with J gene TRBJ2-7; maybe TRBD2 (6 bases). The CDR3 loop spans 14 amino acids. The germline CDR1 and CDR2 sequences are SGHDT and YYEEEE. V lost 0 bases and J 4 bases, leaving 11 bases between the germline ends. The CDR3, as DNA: TGTGCCAGCAGCTTGGTATCGGGGGTATACGAGCAGTACTTC. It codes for CASSLVSGVYEQYF.

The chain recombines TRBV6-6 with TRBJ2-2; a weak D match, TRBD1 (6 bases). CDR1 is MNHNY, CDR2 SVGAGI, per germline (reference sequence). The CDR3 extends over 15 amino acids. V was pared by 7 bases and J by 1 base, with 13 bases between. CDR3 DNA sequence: TGTGCCAGCACCCCTATAGGGGGGAACACCGGGGAGCTGTTTTTT. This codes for CASTPIGGNTGELFF.

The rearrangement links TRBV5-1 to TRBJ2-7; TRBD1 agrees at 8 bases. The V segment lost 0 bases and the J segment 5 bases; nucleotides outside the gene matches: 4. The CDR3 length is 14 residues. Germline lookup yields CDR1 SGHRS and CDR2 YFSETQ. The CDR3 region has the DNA TGCGCCAGCAGCTTGGGTGCAGGGGGCAACGAGCAGTACTTC. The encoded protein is CASSLGAGGNEQYF.

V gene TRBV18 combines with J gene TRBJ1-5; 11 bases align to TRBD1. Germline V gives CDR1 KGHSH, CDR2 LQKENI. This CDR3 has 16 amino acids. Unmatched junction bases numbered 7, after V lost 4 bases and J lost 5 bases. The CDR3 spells CASSLTGTGGYQPQHF. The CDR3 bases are TGTGCCAGCTCACTCACCGGGACAGGGGGTTATCAGCCCCAGCATTTT.

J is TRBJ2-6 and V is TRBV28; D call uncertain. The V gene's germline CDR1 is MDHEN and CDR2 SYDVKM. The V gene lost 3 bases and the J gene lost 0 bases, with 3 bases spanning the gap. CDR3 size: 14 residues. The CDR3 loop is CASSFGSGANVLTF. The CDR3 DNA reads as TGTGCCAGCAGTTTCGGCTCTGGGGCCAACGTCCTGACTTTC.

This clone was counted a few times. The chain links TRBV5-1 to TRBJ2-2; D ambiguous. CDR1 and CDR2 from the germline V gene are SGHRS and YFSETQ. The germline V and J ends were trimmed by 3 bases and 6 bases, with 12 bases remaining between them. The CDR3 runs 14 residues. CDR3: CASSWGNGAGELFF. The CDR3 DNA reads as TGCGCCAGCAGCTGGGGAAACGGAGCCGGGGAGCTGTTTTTT.

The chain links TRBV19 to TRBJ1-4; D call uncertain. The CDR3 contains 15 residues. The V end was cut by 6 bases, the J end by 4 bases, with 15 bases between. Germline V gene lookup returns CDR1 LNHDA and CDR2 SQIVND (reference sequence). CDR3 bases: TGTGCCAGTAGATCCCACTCGGCCAATAATGAAAAACTGTTTTTT. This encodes CASRSHSANNEKLFF.

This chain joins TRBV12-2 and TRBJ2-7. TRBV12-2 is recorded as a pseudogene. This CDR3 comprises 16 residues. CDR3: CASRLERPGRSYEQYF. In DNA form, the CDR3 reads TGTGCAAGTCGCTTAGAACGCCCCGGACGCTCCTACGAGCAGTACTTC.

This CDR3 reads CASSGDTGIGNSPLHF. In DNA, the CDR3 is TGCGCCAGCAGCGGGGACACAGGGATAGGTAATTCACCCCTCCACTTT. The genes are TRBV5-1 and TRBJ1-6, with a tentative D call TRBD1 (6 bases). The V end was cut by 4 bases, the J end by 6 bases, with 17 bases between. The CDR3 runs 16 residues. CDR1 is SGHRS and CDR2 is YFSETQ in the germline V gene. Looking up the rest from reference TRBV5-1 and TRBJ1-6 gives the full variable domain: KAGVTQTPRYLIKTRGQQVTLSCSPISGHRSVSWYQQTPGQGLQFLFEYFSETQRNKGNFPGRFSGRQFSNSRSEMNVSTLELGDSALYLCASSGDTGIGNSPLHFGNGTRLTVT.

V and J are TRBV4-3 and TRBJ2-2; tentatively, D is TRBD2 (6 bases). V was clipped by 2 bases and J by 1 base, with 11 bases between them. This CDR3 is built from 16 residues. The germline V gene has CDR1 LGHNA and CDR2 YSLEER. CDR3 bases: TGCGCCAGCAGCCAATCGACTAGAATGAACACCGGGGAGCTGTTTTTT. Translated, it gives CASSQSTRMNTGELFF.

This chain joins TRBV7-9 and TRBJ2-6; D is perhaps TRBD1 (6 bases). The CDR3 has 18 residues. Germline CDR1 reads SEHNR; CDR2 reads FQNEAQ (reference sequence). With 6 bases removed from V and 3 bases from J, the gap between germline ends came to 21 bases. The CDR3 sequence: CASRPGQSREFGANVLTF. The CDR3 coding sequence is TGTGCCAGCAGGCCCGGACAGTCCCGTGAATTTGGGGCCAACGTCCTGACTTTC.

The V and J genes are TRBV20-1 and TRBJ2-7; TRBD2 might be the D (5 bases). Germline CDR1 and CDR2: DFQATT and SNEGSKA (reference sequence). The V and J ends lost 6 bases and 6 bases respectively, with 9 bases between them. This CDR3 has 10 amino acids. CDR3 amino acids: CSAPGSEQYF. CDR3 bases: TGCAGTGCCCCGGGGTCCGAGCAGTACTTC.

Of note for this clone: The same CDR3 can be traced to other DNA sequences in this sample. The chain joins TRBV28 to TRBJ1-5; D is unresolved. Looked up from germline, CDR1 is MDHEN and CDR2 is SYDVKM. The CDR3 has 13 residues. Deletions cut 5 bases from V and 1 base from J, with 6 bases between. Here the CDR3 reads CASSPDSNQPQHF. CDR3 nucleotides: TGTGCCAGCAGTCCCGACAGCAATCAGCCCCAGCATTTT. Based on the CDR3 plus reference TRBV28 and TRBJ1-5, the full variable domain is DVKVTQSSRYLVKRTGEKVFLECVQDMDHENMFWYRQDPGLGLRLIYFSYDVKMKEKGDIPEGYSVSREKKERFSLILESASTNQTSMYLCASSPDSNQPQHFGDGTRLSIL.

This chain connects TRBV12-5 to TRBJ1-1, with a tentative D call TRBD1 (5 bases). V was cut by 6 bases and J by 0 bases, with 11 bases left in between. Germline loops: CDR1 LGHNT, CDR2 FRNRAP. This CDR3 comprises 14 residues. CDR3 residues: CASGPGAVNTEAFF. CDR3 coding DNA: TGTGCTAGTGGCCCCGGGGCGGTGAACACTGAAGCTTTCTTT.

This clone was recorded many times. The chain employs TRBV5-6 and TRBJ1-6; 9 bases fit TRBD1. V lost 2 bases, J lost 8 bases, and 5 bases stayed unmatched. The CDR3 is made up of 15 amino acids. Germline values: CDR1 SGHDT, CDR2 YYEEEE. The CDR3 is CASSFRDRVYSPLHF. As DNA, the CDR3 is TGTGCCAGCAGCTTCCGGGACAGGGTATATTCACCCCTCCACTTT.

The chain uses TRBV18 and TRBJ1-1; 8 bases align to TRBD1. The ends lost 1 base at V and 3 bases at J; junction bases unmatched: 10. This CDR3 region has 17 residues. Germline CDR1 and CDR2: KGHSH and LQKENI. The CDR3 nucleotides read TGTGCCAGCTCACCACTTACCGCTGGACAGGGTTACACTGAAGCTTTCTTT. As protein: CASSPLTAGQGYTEAFF.

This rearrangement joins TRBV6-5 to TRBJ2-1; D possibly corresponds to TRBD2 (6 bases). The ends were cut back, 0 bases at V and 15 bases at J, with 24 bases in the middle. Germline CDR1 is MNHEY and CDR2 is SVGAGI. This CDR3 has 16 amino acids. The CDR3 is CASSYSAPSDGSSPFF. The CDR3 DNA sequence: TGTGCCAGCAGTTACTCGGCCCCTTCAGACGGGAGTTCCCCGTTCTTC.

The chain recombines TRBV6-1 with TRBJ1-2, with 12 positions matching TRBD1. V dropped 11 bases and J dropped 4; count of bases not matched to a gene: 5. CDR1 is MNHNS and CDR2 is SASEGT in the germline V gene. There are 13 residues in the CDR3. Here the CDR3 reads CAARGQGAYGYTF. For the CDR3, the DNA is TGTGCCGCCAGGGGACAGGGGGCCTATGGCTACACCTTC.

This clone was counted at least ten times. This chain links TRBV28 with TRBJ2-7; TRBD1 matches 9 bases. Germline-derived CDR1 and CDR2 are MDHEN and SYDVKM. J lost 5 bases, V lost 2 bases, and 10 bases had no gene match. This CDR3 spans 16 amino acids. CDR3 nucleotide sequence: TGTGCCAGCAGTTTAACTGGGACAGGGACGCTCCACGAGCAGTACTTC. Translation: CASSLTGTGTLHEQYF.

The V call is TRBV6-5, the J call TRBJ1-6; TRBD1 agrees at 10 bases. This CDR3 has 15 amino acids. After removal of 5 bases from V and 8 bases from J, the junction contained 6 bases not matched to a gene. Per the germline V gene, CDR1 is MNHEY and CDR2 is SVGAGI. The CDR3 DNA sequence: TGTGCCAGCAGTACTAGTGACAGGGGGCATTCACCCCTCCACTTT. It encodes CASSTSDRGHSPLHF.

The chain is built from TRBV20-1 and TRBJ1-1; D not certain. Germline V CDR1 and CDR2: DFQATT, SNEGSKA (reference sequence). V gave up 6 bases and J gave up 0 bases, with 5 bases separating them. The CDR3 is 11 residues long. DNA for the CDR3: TGCAGTGCCCTCATGAACACTGAAGCTTTCTTT. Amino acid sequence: CSALMNTEAFF.

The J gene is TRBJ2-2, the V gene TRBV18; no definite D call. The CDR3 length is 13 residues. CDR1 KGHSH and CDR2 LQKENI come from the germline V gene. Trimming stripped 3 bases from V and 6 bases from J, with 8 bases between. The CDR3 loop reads CASSPKGAGELFF. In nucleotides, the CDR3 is TGTGCCAGCTCACCTAAGGGCGCCGGGGAGCTGTTTTTT.

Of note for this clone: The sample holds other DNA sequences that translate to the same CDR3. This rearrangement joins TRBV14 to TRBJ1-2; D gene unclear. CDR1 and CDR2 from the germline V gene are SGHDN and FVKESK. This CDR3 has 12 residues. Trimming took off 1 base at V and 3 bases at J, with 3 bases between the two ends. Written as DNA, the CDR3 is TGTGCCAGCAGCCAAGCGCACTATGGCTACACCTTC. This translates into CASSQAHYGYTF.

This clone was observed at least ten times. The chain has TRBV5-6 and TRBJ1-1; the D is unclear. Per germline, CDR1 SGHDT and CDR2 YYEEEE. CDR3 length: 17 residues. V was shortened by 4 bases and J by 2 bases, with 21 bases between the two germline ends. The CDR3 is CASSATSKPQRNTEAFF. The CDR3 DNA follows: TGTGCCAGCAGCGCCACTAGTAAACCGCAGAGAAACACTGAAGCTTTCTTT.

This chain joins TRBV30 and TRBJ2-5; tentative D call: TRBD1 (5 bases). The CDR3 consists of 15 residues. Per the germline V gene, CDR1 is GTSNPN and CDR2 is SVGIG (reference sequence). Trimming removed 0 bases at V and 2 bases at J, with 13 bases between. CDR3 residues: CAWSVSRNRQETQYF. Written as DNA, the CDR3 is TGTGCCTGGAGTGTCTCAAGGAACAGGCAAGAGACCCAGTACTTC.

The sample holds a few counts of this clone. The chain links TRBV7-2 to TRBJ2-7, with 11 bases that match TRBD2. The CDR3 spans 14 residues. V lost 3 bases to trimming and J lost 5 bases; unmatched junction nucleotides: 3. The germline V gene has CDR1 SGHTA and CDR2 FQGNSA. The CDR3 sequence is CASSFTGLADEQYF. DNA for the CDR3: TGTGCCAGCAGCTTTACGGGACTAGCGGACGAGCAGTACTTC.

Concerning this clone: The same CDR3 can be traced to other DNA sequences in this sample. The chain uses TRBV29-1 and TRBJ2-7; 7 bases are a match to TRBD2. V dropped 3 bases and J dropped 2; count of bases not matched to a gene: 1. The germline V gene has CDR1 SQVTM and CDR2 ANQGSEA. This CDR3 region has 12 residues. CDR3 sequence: CSVEGGTYEQYF. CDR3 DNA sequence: TGCAGCGTTGAGGGGGGGACCTACGAGCAGTACTTC.

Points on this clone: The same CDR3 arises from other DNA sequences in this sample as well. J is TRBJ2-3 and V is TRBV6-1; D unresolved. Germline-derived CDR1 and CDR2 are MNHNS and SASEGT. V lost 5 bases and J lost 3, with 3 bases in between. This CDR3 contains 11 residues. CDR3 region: CASSITDTQYF. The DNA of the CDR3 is TGTGCCAGCAGTATAACAGATACGCAGTATTTT.

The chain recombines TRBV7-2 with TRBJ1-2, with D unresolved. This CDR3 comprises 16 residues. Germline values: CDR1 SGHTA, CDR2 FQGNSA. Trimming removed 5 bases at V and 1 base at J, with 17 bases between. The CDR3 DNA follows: TGTGCCAGCAGCCCCCACACAAAAAGAAATAACTATGGCTACACCTTC. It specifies CASSPHTKRNNYGYTF.

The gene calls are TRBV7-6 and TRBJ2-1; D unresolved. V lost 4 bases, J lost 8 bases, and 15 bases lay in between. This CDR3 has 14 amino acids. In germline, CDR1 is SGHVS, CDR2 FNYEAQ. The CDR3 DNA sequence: TGTGCCAGCAGCTCCCGTCATTTCTCCGATGAGCAGTTCTTC. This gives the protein CASSSRHFSDEQFF.

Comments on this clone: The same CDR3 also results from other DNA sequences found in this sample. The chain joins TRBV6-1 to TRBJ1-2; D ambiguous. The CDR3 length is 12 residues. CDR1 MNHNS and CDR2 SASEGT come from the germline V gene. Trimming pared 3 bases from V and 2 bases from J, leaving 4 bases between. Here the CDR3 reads CASSEGNYGYTF. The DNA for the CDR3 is TGTGCCAGCAGTGAGGGAAACTATGGCTACACCTTC.

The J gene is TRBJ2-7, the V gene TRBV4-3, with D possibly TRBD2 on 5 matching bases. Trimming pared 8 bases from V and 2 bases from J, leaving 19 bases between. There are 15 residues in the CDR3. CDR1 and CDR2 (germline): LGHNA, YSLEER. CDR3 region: CASRLSREGPYEQYF. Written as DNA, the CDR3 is TGCGCCAGCCGCCTCAGCCGGGAAGGGCCCTACGAGCAGTACTTC.